This T cell receptor (beta chain) was sequenced for a study of shared clonotypes between healthy human individuals. Study results and limitations: In contrast to clonotypes shared by all four donors, non-shared clonotypes had lower generation probabilities.

CDR1 SGDLS and CDR2 YYNGEE come from the germline V gene. V was shortened by 5 bases and J by 4 bases, with 10 bases between the two germline ends. The CDR3 spans 13 residues. Notes on this clone: What it binds is not known.

Clones were read by immunoSEQ multiplex PCR, and TCRdb kept only the in-frame ones, dropping some. The table lists some 1.5 million clones, around 95% of them singletons. The chain links TRBV9 to TRBJ1-3; D is uncertain. Sequencing input: naive CD4+ T cells sorted from blood. Subset meaning: CD45RA+ positively selected. This sequence originates from a young man in good health. CDR3 sequence (DNA): TGTGCCAGCAGAGAAGAGCCCGGAAACACCATATATTTT. Translation: CASREEPGNTIYF.